The rows below give T cell receptor beta chains drawn from one sample of a study of cytomegalovirus exposure and HLA in healthy donors. Libraries were prepared by immunoSEQ multiplex PCR; TCRdb keeps only in-frame clonotypes and omits some of them. This sample's table reports about 200,000 clones. The specimen sequenced was PBMCs. The receptors derive from a girl aged 2 to 9 in good health and CMV-seropositive. Each CDR3 is given without its conserved first and last residue. D genes are given only for firm matches.

TRBV19,NA,ASSMGTSSVYEQY
TRBV21-1,NA,ASSKCGPSYEQY
TRBV2,TRBD2,ASSEVAGGENTGELF
TRBV27,TRBD2,ASRPHLGLAGDRPYEQY
TRBV7-9,NA,ASSQREREQY
TRBV5-1,TRBD2,ASSLAAGTSGSTDTQY
TRBV15,TRBD2,ATSRERLALTLHEQF
TRBV2,NA,ASSGGTGLSTDTQY
TRBV9,TRBD2,ASSNLAGAPGNEQF
TRBV19,NA,ASSMGSGQPQH
TRBV10-3,NA,AISDRGNEKLF
TRBV19,NA,ASSFLQGEAF
TRBV4-1,NA,ASSPGNTEAF
TRBV28,NA,ASSHRNNQPQH
TRBV27,TRBD1,ASSGTGTREQY
TRBV10-3,TRBD1,AISDRDNQPQH
TRBV6-1,NA,ASSGGHQSSGNTIY
TRBV13,NA,ASSLSPPTSRSGEQY
TRBV9,TRBD2,ASSHQVAGGNEQF
TRBV19,TRBD1,ASSQTGAGELF
TRBV7-3,TRBD1,ASSRDRVDEQY
TRBV5-1,TRBD1,ASSLVPGTGYEAF
TRBV18,TRBD1,ASSSGTGVNEQF
TRBV28,TRBD1,ASSLATGGRGELF
TRBV19,NA,ASSIREETQY
TRBV7-6,NA,ASSQGIDTQY
TRBV7-8,NA,ASSFERPPSEQY
TRBV11-2,TRBD1,ASRRSFRDRYNEQF
TRBV6-5,NA,ASSLVGSTEAF
TRBV6-5,NA,ASRRRGSSYNEQF
TRBV7-9,NA,ASSFRGLAKNIQY
TRBV29-1,NA,SSLSPASNEQY
TRBV18,TRBD2,ASSPGLAASYEQY
TRBV14,NA,ASSQDIKTEAF
TRBV28,TRBD2,ASTELAGGLTSTDTQY
TRBV10-3,TRBD1,AIIKDRTGNTGELF
TRBV6-1,NA,ASSETMNGLMETQY
TRBV5-1,NA,ASRYVAVNEQF
TRBV27,TRBD2,ASSSSTSGRAFGETQY
TRBV9,TRBD2,ASSVGGLAEVGEQY
TRBV7-9,NA,ASSSSGELNNEQF
TRBV19,TRBD2,ASSIGGRFGAYEQY
TRBV28,NA,ASSLGGEGLNTEAF
TRBV5-1,NA,ASSLGGGRMSQY
TRBV19,TRBD2,ASSIQGLATNEQF
TRBV10-2,NA,ASSESGGHEQY
TRBV5-4,NA,ASSWREEDTSGQY
TRBV7-6,TRBD2,ASSLGGSGYEQY
TRBV28,TRBD2,ASAGGFQETQY
TRBV5-1,NA,ASSLSKSSGNTIY